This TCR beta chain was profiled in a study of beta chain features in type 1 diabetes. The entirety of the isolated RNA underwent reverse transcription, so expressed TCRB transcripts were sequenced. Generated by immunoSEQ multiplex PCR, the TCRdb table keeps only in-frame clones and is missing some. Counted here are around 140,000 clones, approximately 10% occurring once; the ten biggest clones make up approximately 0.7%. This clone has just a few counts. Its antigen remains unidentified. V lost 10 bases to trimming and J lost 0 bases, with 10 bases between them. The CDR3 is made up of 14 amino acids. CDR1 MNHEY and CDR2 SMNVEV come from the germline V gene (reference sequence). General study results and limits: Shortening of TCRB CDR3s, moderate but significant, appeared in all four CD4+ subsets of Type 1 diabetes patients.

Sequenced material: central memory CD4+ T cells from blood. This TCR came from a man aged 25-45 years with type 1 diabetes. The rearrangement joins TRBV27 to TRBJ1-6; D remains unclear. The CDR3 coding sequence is TGTGCCACCCGAGGAGGCTCCTATAATTCACCCCTCCACTTT. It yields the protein CATRGGSYNSPLHF.